This T cell receptor beta chain was sequenced during a study of cytomegalovirus exposure and HLA in healthy donors. For the study at large: Among the approximately 400 genotyped donors, 70% to 85% were placed in the Caucasian-associated ancestry cluster.

This PCR relied on a set of 60 Vbeta primers and 13 Jbeta primers. Sequencing used immunoSEQ multiplex PCR; TCRdb keeps in-frame clones, though not all of them. The data contain approximately 180,000 clones, around 85% of them singletons. The material sequenced was PBMCs. The receptor was isolated from a man younger than 35 in good health and CMV-seronegative.

The DNA of the CDR3 is TGCGCCAGCAGCAGTGGACAGAACACTGAAGCTTTCTTT. This encodes CASSSGQNTEAFF. The rearrangement joins TRBV4-3 to TRBJ1-1; maybe TRBD1 (5 bases). Deletions cut 5 bases from V and 1 base from J, with 8 bases between. This CDR3 is built from 13 residues. The germline V gene encodes CDR1 LGHNA and CDR2 YSLEER.